This paragraph reports one T cell receptor beta chain. This entry is derived from a study of blood T cell repertoires in COVID-19. Study-wide context: The cDNA or gDNA used as material had been derived from T cells, B-cell-depleted T cells, or PBMCs.

Trimming cost V 2 bases and J 3 bases; bases outside gene matches: 7. This CDR3 comprises 15 residues. Germline V gene lookup returns CDR1 MNHEY and CDR2 SVGAGI. Some clones are missing from TCRdb's copy, which holds only in-frame ones; the method was immunoSEQ multiplex PCR. Altogether about 110,000 clones are present, about three quarters being singletons, with the ten largest covering roughly 4%. What was sequenced was peripheral blood. This clonotype originated in an older man with acute or convalescent COVID-19. The chain recombines TRBV6-5 with TRBJ2-7, with TRBD1 matching over 7 bases. CDR3 amino acids: CASSYQPGGSYEQYF. The CDR3 DNA sequence: TGTGCCAGCAGTTACCAGCCAGGGGGAAGCTACGAGCAGTACTTC.